One sample yielded the 26 T cell receptor beta chains listed below, sequenced in a study of T cell responses to AZD1222 COVID-19 vaccine. The data were produced by immunoSEQ multiplex PCR, yet TCRdb's version contains in-frame clones alone and is incomplete. The sample consists of 100,000 to 150,000 clones, around 87% of them appearing once. Sequenced here: peripheral blood, sampled on day 0 of AZD1222 vaccination. The receptors here all came from an adult in good health.

The chain carries TRBV10-3 and TRBJ1-3; perhaps TRBD1 as D (5 bases). V lost 2 bases to trimming and J lost 4 bases, with 12 bases between them. The CDR3 spans 15 residues. CDR1 and CDR2 (germline): ENHRY, SYGVKD. The CDR3 sequence: CAISEGTRRGNTIYF. Here the CDR3 DNA reads TGTGCCATCAGTGAGGGGACCCGTCGCGGAAACACCATATATTTT.

The genes are TRBV14 and TRBJ2-5, with D perhaps matching TRBD1 (7 bases). Germline CDR1 SGHDN, CDR2 FVKESK. The CDR3 loop spans 15 amino acids. Between the trimmed V and J ends, which lost 1 base and 2 bases, there was a span of 11 bases. In DNA, the CDR3 is TGTGCCAGCAGCCAAGGGCGGGGACAGCAAGAGACCCAGTACTTC. This sequence encodes CASSQGRGQQETQYF.

This rearrangement joins TRBV4-1 to TRBJ1-3; D perhaps matches TRBD1 (6 bases). From germline, CDR1 is MGHRA and CDR2 YSYEKL. This CDR3 contains 14 residues. Deletions cut 2 bases from V and 4 bases from J, with 9 bases between. The CDR3 is CASSQQGNGNTIYF. CDR3 sequence (DNA): TGCGCCAGCAGCCAACAGGGGAACGGAAACACCATATATTTT.

The gene calls are TRBV9 and TRBJ1-6; tentatively, D is TRBD1 (5 bases). CDR1 is SGDLS, CDR2 YYNGEE, per germline. This CDR3 comprises 13 residues. V lost 4 bases, J lost 5 bases, and 7 bases lay in between. The CDR3 region is CASSWGDNSPLHF. DNA for the CDR3: TGTGCCAGCAGCTGGGGGGATAATTCACCCCTCCACTTT.

The gene calls are TRBV7-9 and TRBJ1-1, with D perhaps matching TRBD1 (6 bases). Germline CDR1 is SEHNR and CDR2 is FQNEAQ (reference sequence). The V gene lost 5 bases and the J gene lost 5 bases, with 12 bases spanning the gap. CDR3 length: 13 amino acids. CDR3 nucleotides: TGTGCCAGCAGCGCCGACAGGACAACTGAAGCTTTCTTT. Translating it yields CASSADRTTEAFF.

The chain carries TRBV5-4 and TRBJ2-5, with D perhaps given as TRBD1 or TRBD2 (5 bases each). V was shortened by 0 bases and J by 5 bases, with 23 bases between the two germline ends. The CDR3 extends over 18 amino acids. Germline V lookup: CDR1 SGHNT, CDR2 YYREEE (reference sequence). CDR3 nucleotide sequence: TGTGCCAGCAGCTTGGAGTTGAGATTCGGGGCCGATCGGGAGACCCAGTACTTC. Encoded protein: CASSLELRFGADRETQYF.

The genes are TRBV7-9 and TRBJ2-7; no firm D call. Trimming removed 1 base at V and 2 bases at J, with 12 bases between. Germline CDR1 reads SEHNR; CDR2 reads FQNEAQ (reference sequence). The CDR3 has 15 amino acids. CDR3 DNA sequence: TGTGCCAGCAGCTTAGGGTTGGGCTCTACCTACGAGCAGTACTTC. Translation: CASSLGLGSTYEQYF.

The chain links TRBV30 to TRBJ1-6; D unclear. The CDR3 runs to 13 residues. Looked up from germline, CDR1 is GTSNPN and CDR2 is SVGIG (reference sequence). Trimming cost V 6 bases and J 10 bases, with 16 bases left between them. CDR3 sequence: CACLPRERSPLHF. The CDR3 nucleotides read TGTGCCTGCCTTCCCCGGGAGCGATCACCCCTCCACTTT.

The DNA for the CDR3 is TGCGCCAGCAGTCAATCCAGCCTAGGGGACAATCTAGGTGAAGCTTTCTTT. Its translation: CASSQSSLGDNLGEAFF. The V gene is TRBV23-1, the J gene TRBJ1-1, with D maybe TRBD1 (6 bases). TRBV23-1 is flagged as an ORF with uncertain function. The V end was cut by 0 bases, the J end by 7 bases, with 21 bases between. The CDR3 consists of 17 residues.

The gene calls are TRBV3-1 (or the pseudogene TRBV3-2) and TRBJ1-2, with 9 nucleotides matching TRBD1. The CDR3 runs 14 residues. Germline CDR1 is LGHDT and CDR2 is YNNKEL (reference sequence). Trimming at V came to 4 bases and at J to 8 bases, leaving 8 bases not matched to a gene. DNA for the CDR3: TGTGCCAGCAGCCCCCAGGACAGGGGCGGGGGCTACACCTTC. Protein product: CASSPQDRGGGYTF.

This chain connects TRBV7-9 to TRBJ1-1; D might be TRBD1 (5 bases). Looked up from germline, CDR1 is SEHNR and CDR2 is FQNEAQ (reference sequence). The V and J ends lost 5 bases and 3 bases respectively, with 10 bases between them. The CDR3 covers 13 residues. The CDR3 spells CASSRGRDTEAFF. The DNA of the CDR3 is TGTGCCAGCAGCCGCGGCAGGGACACTGAAGCTTTCTTT.

This clone was recorded once. The CDR3 region is CASAEGGYGYTF. CDR3 DNA sequence: TGTGCCAGCGCAGAGGGTGGCTATGGCTACACCTTC. The chain combines TRBV19 with TRBJ1-2; D ambiguous. CDR1 LNHDA and CDR2 SQIVND come from the germline V gene (reference sequence). CDR3 length equals 12 residues. The V end lost 9 bases, the J end lost 4 bases, and 12 bases lay between the germline ends.

The rearrangement joins TRBV4-1 to TRBJ1-5; no reliable D call. Trimming took off 2 bases at V and 5 bases at J, with 7 bases between the two ends. From germline, CDR1 is MGHRA and CDR2 YSYEKL. The CDR3 sequence is 13 residues long. The CDR3 nucleotides are TGCGCCAGCAGCCAATCGCCTTATCAGCCCCAGCATTTT. Translated, it gives CASSQSPYQPQHF.

The sample holds one count of this clone. The J gene is TRBJ1-1, the V gene TRBV5-6, with D perhaps matching TRBD1 (5 bases). Germline CDR1 reads SGHDT; CDR2 reads YYEEEE. This CDR3 comprises 15 residues. Trimming stripped 2 bases from V and 2 bases from J, with 13 bases between. The CDR3 DNA sequence: TGTGCCAGCAGCTTTACGGGGACGGGAAACACTGAAGCTTTCTTT. This sequence encodes CASSFTGTGNTEAFF.

The chain couples TRBV7-6 to TRBJ1-1, with 12 nucleotides matching TRBD1. The CDR3 totals 18 residues. Germline-derived CDR1 and CDR2 are SGHVS and FNYEAQ. With 5 bases clipped from V and 8 bases from J, the junction kept 18 bases outside the gene matches. CDR3 sequence: CASSLRGQGAGGPIEAFF. DNA of the CDR3: TGTGCCAGCAGCCTTAGGGGACAGGGGGCCGGTGGCCCCATAGAAGCTTTCTTT.

This clone came up once. The chain uses TRBV19 and TRBJ2-2; D is possibly TRBD2 (6 bases). This CDR3 region has 19 residues. Germline assignment: CDR1 LNHDA and CDR2 SQIVND (reference sequence). V was pared by 5 bases and J by 1 base, with 23 bases between. In nucleotides, the CDR3 is TGTGCCAGTAGTCTCCTTTGGGGGATGGAGGGGCTGAACACCGGGGAGCTGTTTTTT. Encoded protein: CASSLLWGMEGLNTGELFF.

The chain recombines TRBV2 with TRBJ1-2, with TRBD1 matching over 10 bases. V shed 4 bases and J 5 bases; nucleotides not matched to a gene: 4. This CDR3 has 14 amino acids. Germline V gene data show CDR1 as SNHLY and CDR2 as FYNNEI. CDR3 amino acids: CASSGQGAIYGYTF. The CDR3 DNA is TGTGCCAGCAGTGGACAGGGGGCAATTTATGGCTACACCTTC.

This chain connects TRBV5-6 to TRBJ1-2; D not resolved. The V end was cut by 4 bases, the J end by 4 bases, with 14 bases between. Germline-derived CDR1 and CDR2 are SGHDT and YYEEEE. CDR3 length: 14 residues. CDR3 in amino acids: CASSDTGRAYGYTF. For the CDR3, the DNA is TGTGCCAGCAGCGACACCGGGAGGGCCTATGGCTACACCTTC. The full variable domain, with the rest looked up from reference TRBV5-6 and TRBJ1-2, is DAGVTQSPTHLIKTRGQQVTLRCSPKSGHDTVSWYQQALGQGPQFIFQYYEEEERQRGNFPDRFSGHQFPNYSSELNVNALLLGDSALYLCASSDTGRAYGYTFGSGTRLTVV.

The rearrangement uses TRBV30 and TRBJ1-1; D unresolved. Germline assignment: CDR1 GTSNPN and CDR2 SVGIG (reference sequence). CDR3 length: 13 amino acids. Between the trimmed V and J ends, which lost 5 bases and 1 base, there was a span of 11 bases. DNA for the CDR3: TGTGCCTGGGCCAGCAACTGGAACACTGAAGCTTTCTTT. Encoded protein: CAWASNWNTEAFF.

J is TRBJ1-5 and V is TRBV7-8, with 8 positions matching TRBD1. The CDR3 sequence is 20 residues long. Germline CDR1 is SGHVS and CDR2 is FQNEAQ. V was clipped by 1 base and J by 8 bases; unmatched bases: 22. This CDR3 reads CASSLGFGSGTGPKREPQHF. Written as DNA, the CDR3 is TGTGCCAGCAGCTTAGGGTTTGGTTCAGGGACAGGCCCTAAGAGGGAGCCCCAGCATTTT.

V gene TRBV10-1 combines with J gene TRBJ2-5; 9 positions match TRBD1. The junction had 6 bases not matched to a gene; V was cut back by 5 bases and J by 2 bases. This CDR3 spans 15 amino acids. In germline, CDR1 is WNHNN, CDR2 SYGVQD (reference sequence). The CDR3 nucleotides read TGCGCCAGCAGTCCCAACAGGGGGCTACAAGAGACCCAGTACTTC. It translates to CASSPNRGLQETQYF.

The chain recombines TRBV4-1 with TRBJ1-3; the D gene is possibly TRBD1 (5 bases). Germline V lookup: CDR1 MGHRA, CDR2 YSYEKL. V lost 2 bases, J lost 3 bases, and 11 bases lay in between. The CDR3 contains 15 residues. In DNA form, the CDR3 reads TGCGCCAGCAGCCAACCCACGGGGCGTGGAAACACCATATATTTT. Its protein product is CASSQPTGRGNTIYF.

The chain carries TRBV29-1 and TRBJ1-1; a possible D gene is TRBD1 (5 bases). Trimming left V 3 bases short and J 5 bases short, with 13 bases between. Looked up from germline, CDR1 is SQVTM and CDR2 is ANQGSEA. The CDR3 consists of 13 residues. The CDR3 DNA follows: TGCAGCGTTGAGACCGGGGGGGTTACTGAAGCTTTCTTT. It codes for CSVETGGVTEAFF. The whole variable domain, filled in from reference TRBV29-1 and TRBJ1-1, reads SAVISQKPSRDICQRGTSLTIQCQVDSQVTMMFWYRQQPGQSLTLIATANQGSEATYESGFVIDKFPISRPNLTFSTLTVSNMSPEDSSIYLCSVETGGVTEAFFGQGTRLTVV.

The chain has TRBV5-1 and TRBJ2-7; TRBD2 is a possible D gene (6 bases). This CDR3 contains 13 residues. Germline V lookup: CDR1 SGHRS, CDR2 YFSETQ. V gave up 5 bases and J gave up 4 bases, with 13 bases separating them. CDR3 nucleotide sequence: TGCGCCAGCAGTCCCCGGGGAGGATACGAGCAGTACTTC. Translated: CASSPRGGYEQYF. Full variable domain (remainder filled in from reference TRBV5-1 and TRBJ2-7): KAGVTQTPRYLIKTRGQQVTLSCSPISGHRSVSWYQQTPGQGLQFLFEYFSETQRNKGNFPGRFSGRQFSNSRSEMNVSTLELGDSALYLCASSPRGGYEQYFGPGTRLTVT.

This chain connects TRBV5-1 to TRBJ1-6; TRBD1 is a possible D gene (6 bases). The CDR3 covers 14 residues. Germline lookup yields CDR1 SGHRS and CDR2 YFSETQ. Trimming left V 4 bases short and J 10 bases short, with 15 bases between. The CDR3 bases are TGCGCCAGCAGCCCCGGGACAAATGGGTCACCCCTCCACTTT. Protein product: CASSPGTNGSPLHF.

The chain is built from TRBV6-5 and TRBJ2-5; D perhaps matches TRBD2 (6 bases). V lost 7 bases, J lost 4 bases, and 16 bases lay in between. Looked up from germline, CDR1 is MNHEY and CDR2 is SVGAGI. The CDR3 covers 14 residues. The CDR3 DNA reads TGTGCCAGCATCGGGTCCGGGGGTGGAGAGACCCAGTACTTC. Its protein is CASIGSGGGETQYF.